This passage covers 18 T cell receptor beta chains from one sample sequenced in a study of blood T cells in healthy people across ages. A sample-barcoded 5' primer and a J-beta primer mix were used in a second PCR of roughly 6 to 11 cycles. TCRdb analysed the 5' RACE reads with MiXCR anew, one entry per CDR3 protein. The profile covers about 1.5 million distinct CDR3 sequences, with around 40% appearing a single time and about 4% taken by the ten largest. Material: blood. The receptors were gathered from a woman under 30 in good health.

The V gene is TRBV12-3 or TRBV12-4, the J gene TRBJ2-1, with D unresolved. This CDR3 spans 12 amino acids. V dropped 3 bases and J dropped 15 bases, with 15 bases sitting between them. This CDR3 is CASSFLVSYLFF. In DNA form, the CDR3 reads TGTGCCAGCAGTTTTTTGGTTTCTTACTTGTTCTTC.

The CDR3 sequence: CASSFRRGSGTDTQYF. CDR3 coding DNA: TGTGCCAGCAGTTTTCGACGGGGTTCGGGCACAGATACGCAGTATTTT. V gene TRBV12-3 or TRBV12-4 combines with J gene TRBJ2-3; tentative D call: TRBD2 (5 bases). V dropped 3 bases and J dropped 1 base, with 14 bases sitting between them. The CDR3 is made up of 16 amino acids.

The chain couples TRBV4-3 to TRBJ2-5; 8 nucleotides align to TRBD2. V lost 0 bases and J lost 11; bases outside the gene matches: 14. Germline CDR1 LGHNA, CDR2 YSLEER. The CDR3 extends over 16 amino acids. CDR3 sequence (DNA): TGCGCCAGCAGCCAAGATAAAGCGGGGGCCTACAATGAGCAGTACTTC. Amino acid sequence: CASSQDKAGAYNEQYF.

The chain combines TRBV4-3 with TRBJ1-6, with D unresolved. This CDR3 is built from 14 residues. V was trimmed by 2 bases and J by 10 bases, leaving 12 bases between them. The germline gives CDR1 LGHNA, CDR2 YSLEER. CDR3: CASSQRGNRSPLHF. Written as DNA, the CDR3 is TGCGCCAGCAGCCAAAGAGGGAATAGGTCACCCCTCCACTTT.

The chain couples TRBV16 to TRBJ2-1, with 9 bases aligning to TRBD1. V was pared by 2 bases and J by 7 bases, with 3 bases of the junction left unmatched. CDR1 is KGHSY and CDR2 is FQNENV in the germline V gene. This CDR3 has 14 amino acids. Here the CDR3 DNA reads TGTGCCAGCAGCCAAGGGACAGGGTTAAATGAGCAGTTCTTC. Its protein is CASSQGTGLNEQFF.

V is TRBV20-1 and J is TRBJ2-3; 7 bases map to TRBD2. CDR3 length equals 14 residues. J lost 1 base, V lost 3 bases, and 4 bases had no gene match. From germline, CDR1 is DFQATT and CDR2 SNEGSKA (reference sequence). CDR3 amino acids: CSASGGIGTDTQYF. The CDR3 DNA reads TGCAGTGCTAGCGGGGGGATTGGCACAGATACGCAGTATTTT.

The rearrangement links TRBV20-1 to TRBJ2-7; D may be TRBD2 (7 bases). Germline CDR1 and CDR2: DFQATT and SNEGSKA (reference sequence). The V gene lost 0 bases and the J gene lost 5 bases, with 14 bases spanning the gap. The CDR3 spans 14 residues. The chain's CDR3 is CSARDHAGADEQYF. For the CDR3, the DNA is TGCAGTGCTAGAGACCATGCGGGGGCTGACGAGCAGTACTTC.

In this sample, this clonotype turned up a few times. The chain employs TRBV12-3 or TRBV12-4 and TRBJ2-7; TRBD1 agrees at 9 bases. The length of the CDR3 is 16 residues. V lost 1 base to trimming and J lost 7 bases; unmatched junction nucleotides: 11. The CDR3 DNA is TGTGCCAGCAGTTTAGTCGGGACAGGGAGGTTGAGGGAGCAGTACTTC. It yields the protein CASSLVGTGRLREQYF.

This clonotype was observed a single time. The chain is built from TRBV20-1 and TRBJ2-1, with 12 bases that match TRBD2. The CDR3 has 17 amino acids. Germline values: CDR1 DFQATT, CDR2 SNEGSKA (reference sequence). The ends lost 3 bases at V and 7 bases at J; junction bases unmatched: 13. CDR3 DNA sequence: TGCAGTGCTAGTCCTTCGGAAACTAGCGGGAGGTGGAATGAGCAGTTCTTC. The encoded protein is CSASPSETSGRWNEQFF.

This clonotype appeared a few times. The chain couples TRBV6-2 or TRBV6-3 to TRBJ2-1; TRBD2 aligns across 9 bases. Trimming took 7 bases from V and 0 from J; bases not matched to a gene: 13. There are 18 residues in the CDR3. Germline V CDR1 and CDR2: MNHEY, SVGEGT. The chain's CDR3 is CASTRTKLAGPSYNEQFF. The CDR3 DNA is TGTGCCAGCACCCGAACCAAGCTAGCGGGGCCCTCCTACAATGAGCAGTTCTTC.

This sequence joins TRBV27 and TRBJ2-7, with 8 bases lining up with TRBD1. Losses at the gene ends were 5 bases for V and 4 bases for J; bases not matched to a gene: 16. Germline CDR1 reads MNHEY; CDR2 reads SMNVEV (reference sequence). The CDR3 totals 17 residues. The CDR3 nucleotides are TGTGCCAGCAGTCCCCGGACAGGGTTCCTCCTTTATTACGAGCAGTACTTC. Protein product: CASSPRTGFLLYYEQYF.

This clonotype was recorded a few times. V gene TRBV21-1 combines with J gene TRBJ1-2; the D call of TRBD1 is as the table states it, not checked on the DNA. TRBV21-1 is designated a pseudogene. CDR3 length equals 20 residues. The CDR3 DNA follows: TGTGCCAGCAGCCGAAAAACATCGCCCGGGACAGGGAAAATTCTTAATGGCTACACCTTC. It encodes CASSRKTSPGTGKILNGYTF.

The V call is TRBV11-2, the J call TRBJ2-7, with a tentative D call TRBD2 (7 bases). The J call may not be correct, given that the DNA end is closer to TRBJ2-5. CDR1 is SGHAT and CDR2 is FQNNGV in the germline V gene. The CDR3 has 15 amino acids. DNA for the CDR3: TGTGCCAGCAGCTTAGTGAACGGGGGAGGGGGGACCCAGTACTTC. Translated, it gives CASSLVNGGGGTQYF.

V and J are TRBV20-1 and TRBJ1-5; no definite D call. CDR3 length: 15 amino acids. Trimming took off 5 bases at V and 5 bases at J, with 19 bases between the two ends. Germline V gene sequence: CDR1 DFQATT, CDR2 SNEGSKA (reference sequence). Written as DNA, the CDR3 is TGCAGTGCTGGAAACCGGCCGGTAGCACATCAGCCCCAGCATTTT. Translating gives CSAGNRPVAHQPQHF.

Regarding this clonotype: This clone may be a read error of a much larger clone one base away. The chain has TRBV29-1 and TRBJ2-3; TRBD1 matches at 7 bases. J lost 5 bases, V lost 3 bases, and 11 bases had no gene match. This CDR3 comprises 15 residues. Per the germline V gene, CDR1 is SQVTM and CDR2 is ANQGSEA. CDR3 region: CSVDKEGGSGDTQYF. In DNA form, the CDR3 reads TGCAGCGTTGATAAGGAAGGGGGCTCGGGAGATACGCAGTATTTT.

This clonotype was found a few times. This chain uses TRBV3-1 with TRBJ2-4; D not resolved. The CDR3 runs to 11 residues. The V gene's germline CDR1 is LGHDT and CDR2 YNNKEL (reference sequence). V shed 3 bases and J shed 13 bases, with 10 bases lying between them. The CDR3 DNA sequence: TGTGCCAGCAGCCAGCGATGCTGGCAGTACTTC. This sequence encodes CASSQRCWQYF. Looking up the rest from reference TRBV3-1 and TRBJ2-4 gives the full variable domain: DTAVSQTPKYLVTQMGNDKSIKCEQNLGHDTMYWYKQDSKKFLKIMFSYNNKELIINETVPNRFSPKSPDKAHLNLHINSLELGDSAVYFCASSQRCWQYFGAGTRLSVL.

The CDR3 sequence is CASSYSGAGGSNEQFF. The CDR3 DNA reads as TGTGCCAGCAGTTACTCCGGGGCAGGGGGTAGCAATGAGCAGTTCTTC. The gene calls are TRBV6-6 and TRBJ2-1, with TRBD1 matching 7 bases. Per germline, CDR1 MNHNY and CDR2 SVGAGI (reference sequence). Unmatched junction bases numbered 8, after V lost 0 bases and J lost 6 bases. CDR3 size: 16 residues.

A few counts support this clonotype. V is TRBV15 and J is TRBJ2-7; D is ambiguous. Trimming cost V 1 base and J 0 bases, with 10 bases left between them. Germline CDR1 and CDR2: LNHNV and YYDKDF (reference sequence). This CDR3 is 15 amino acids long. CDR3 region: CATSRARGYSYEQYF. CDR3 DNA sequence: TGTGCCACCAGCAGAGCCCGAGGTTACTCCTACGAGCAGTACTTC.